This T cell receptor beta chain was retrieved from a study of OX40 agonist ivuxolimab in advanced cancers. The wider study: Patients achieving partial responses numbered three: one hepatocellular carcinoma case and two cutaneous melanoma cases.

Sequencing was performed with immunoSEQ multiplex PCR; in TCRdb, only in-frame clones are kept and a portion is missing. Among approximately 80,000 clones listed, roughly 91% were seen once. CDR1 SGHTA and CDR2 FQGNSA come from the germline V gene. The CDR3 is 14 amino acids. The V and J ends lost 6 bases and 1 base respectively, with 11 bases between them. This clone was recorded only once. This sequence originates from an adult with an advanced solid tumor such as melanoma, head and neck, liver or kidney cancer. The sequencing here drew on CD4+ or CD8+ T cells sorted from blood, taken in a trial of the OX40 agonist ivuxolimab. The chain recombines TRBV7-2 with TRBJ2-3, with a weak D call TRBD2 (5 bases). Here the CDR3 DNA reads TGTGCCAGCAGGCCGAGGGCCCGCACAGATACGCAGTATTTT. This translates into CASRPRARTDTQYF.